This T cell receptor (beta chain) was observed in a study of Ad26.COV2.S vaccination and SARS-CoV-2 variants. As to treatment: approximately 18 received Ad26.COV2.S at low or high dose, single or two shots; about 5 received placebo; per-sample allocation not given. Vaccine and placebo recipients were sampled on day 63 after the first injection. This adult donor, from Boston, was 18-55 years old. Profiled with immunoSEQ multiplex PCR; TCRdb holds only in-frame clones, not every one. The sample has roughly 510,000 clones; roughly 87% are singletons. CDR1 and CDR2 from the germline V gene are MNHEY and SVGAGI. V lost 6 bases, J lost 1 base, and 4 bases stayed unmatched. The CDR3 loop spans 15 amino acids. This clone was found a few times.

This TCR came from a person between 18 and 65 years old who received the Ad26.COV2.S COVID-19 vaccine or a placebo. The chain uses TRBV6-5 and TRBJ2-2; 8 bases match TRBD2. This material consisted of peripheral blood, taken in a trial of Ad26.COV2.S vaccine versus placebo. CDR3: CASSRLAKNTGELFF. The CDR3 DNA reads TGTGCCAGCAGCCGACTAGCGAAGAACACCGGGGAGCTGTTTTTT.